The 32 T cell receptor beta chains presented below share a single source sample, sequenced in a study of vaccination effects on CD4 cells after COVID-19 (dated by TCRdb to 2021 to 2024). After around 11 days of culture, CD4+ T cells were isolated with the EasySep CD4+ T cell isolation kit. The method behind the library was the immunoSEQ multiplex PCR assay. TCRdb mirrors the immuneACCESS table, restricted to in-frame sequences. Some clones are absent from its copies; in checked studies, under half trace to an unresolved V gene, and the reason for the others is unknown. Here the sample has 45,000 or so clones; about 74% occur a single time. Jointly, the top ten make up roughly 8.8% of the sample. For these TCRs, the target antigens are not known. The sample in question was CD4+ T cells from PBMCs cultured without peptide, obtained before COVID-19 vaccination. The receptors were gathered from a human donor who had a prior SARS-CoV-2 infection.

The chain couples TRBV28 to TRBJ2-7, with D tentatively TRBD1 (6 bases). The CDR3 is made up of 14 amino acids. V gave up 3 bases and J gave up 5 bases, with 14 bases separating them. Germline CDR1 MDHEN, CDR2 SYDVKM. The CDR3: CASSFPGAVDEQYF. The CDR3 nucleotides read TGTGCCAGCAGTTTTCCAGGGGCGGTCGACGAGCAGTACTTC.

This chain uses TRBV3-1 (or the pseudogene TRBV3-2) with TRBJ2-7; no firm D call. The V end lost 1 base, the J end lost 0 bases, and 10 bases lay between the germline ends. The CDR3 runs 15 residues. CDR1 is LGHDT and CDR2 is YNNKEL in the germline V gene (reference sequence). CDR3 protein: CASSQGPSSSYEQYF. CDR3 sequence (DNA): TGTGCCAGCAGCCAAGGACCTTCAAGCTCCTACGAGCAGTACTTC.

This sequence joins TRBV3-1 (or the pseudogene TRBV3-2) and TRBJ1-2; D remains ambiguous. The CDR3 consists of 14 residues. Germline V gene sequence: CDR1 LGHDT, CDR2 YNNKEL (reference sequence). V shed 1 base and J shed 5 bases, with 11 bases lying between them. CDR3 DNA: TGTGCCAGCAGCCAAGCATGGCAGATTTATGGCTACACCTTC. Its translation is CASSQAWQIYGYTF.

This clone was seen more than once but under ten times. V gene TRBV5-4 combines with J gene TRBJ2-7; no definite D call. The CDR3 covers 15 residues. Germline V gene sequence: CDR1 SGHNT, CDR2 YYREEE (reference sequence). Trimming shortened V by 0 bases and J by 0 bases, and 10 bases separated the two germline ends. The CDR3: CASSLGVVTSYEQYF. The CDR3 nucleotides read TGTGCCAGCAGCTTGGGTGTCGTCACCTCCTACGAGCAGTACTTC.

This clone was detected only a few times. The V call is TRBV12-5, the J call TRBJ1-1; 8 nucleotides line up with TRBD1. CDR1 LGHNT and CDR2 FRNRAP come from the germline V gene. The CDR3 contains 14 residues. V was clipped by 7 bases and J by 11 bases; unmatched bases: 15. The CDR3 region is CASALPGGPNRAFF. The CDR3 coding sequence is TGTGCTAGTGCTTTACCAGGGGGCCCGAATAGGGCTTTCTTT. The variable domain in full, completed from reference TRBV12-5 and TRBJ1-1, reads DARVTQTPRHKVTEMGQEVTMRCQPILGHNTVFWYRQTMMQGLELLAYFRNRAPLDDSGMPKDRFSAEMPDATLATLKIQPSEPRDSAVYFCASALPGGPNRAFFGQGTRLTVV.

This clone was detected a few times. This chain uses TRBV5-4 with TRBJ2-1; tentative D call: TRBD1 (6 bases). CDR1 and CDR2 (germline): SGHNT, YYREEE (reference sequence). The CDR3 is 13 residues long. The V gene lost 4 bases and the J gene lost 5 bases, with 10 bases spanning the gap. The CDR3 sequence is CASSLRDNNEQFF. The DNA of the CDR3 is TGTGCCAGCAGCCTCCGGGACAACAATGAGCAGTTCTTC.

This chain uses TRBV27 with TRBJ2-3; tentatively, D is TRBD1 (6 bases). Per the germline V gene, CDR1 is MNHEY and CDR2 is SMNVEV (reference sequence). V gave up 10 bases and J gave up 7 bases, with 27 bases separating them. This CDR3 comprises 16 residues. The CDR3 loop reads CATYFPGERLRNTQYF. The CDR3 DNA reads TGTGCCACCTATTTCCCAGGGGAGAGACTGCGCAATACGCAGTATTTT.

Comments on this clone: At one of its ends the junction is not consistent with the germline gene, which may arise from a read error. This rearrangement joins TRBV19 to TRBJ1-1, with 7 bases fitting TRBD1. CDR1 is LNHDA and CDR2 is SQIVND in the germline V gene (reference sequence). This CDR3 is 13 amino acids long. The CDR3 nucleotides read TGTGCCAGTAGTATCCTAGGACAGGATTTAAGGGATTTT. Translated: CASSILGQDLRDF.

V is TRBV3-1 (or the pseudogene TRBV3-2) and J is TRBJ1-2; no reliable D call. The CDR3 loop spans 14 amino acids. Germline V gene sequence: CDR1 LGHDT, CDR2 YNNKEL (reference sequence). Trimming removed 4 bases from V and 8 bases from J, with 17 bases in between. CDR3 in amino acids: CASSLNLDLGGYTF. In DNA, the CDR3 is TGTGCCAGCAGCCTTAATCTCGACTTGGGGGGCTACACCTTC.

In its sample, this clone was seen once. This sequence joins TRBV11-3 and TRBJ2-1, with 7 bases matching TRBD1. Germline assignment: CDR1 SGHNT and CDR2 YENEEA. The CDR3 is 15 residues long. V was clipped by 6 bases and J by 2 bases; unmatched bases: 7. Written as DNA, the CDR3 is TGTGCCAGCAGGGAAAGGACAGGCCCCTACAATGAGCAGTTCTTC. It codes for CASRERTGPYNEQFF.

The rearrangement joins TRBV18 to TRBJ2-1; D gene unclear. This CDR3 contains 14 residues. V was cut by 3 bases and J by 5 bases, with 11 bases left in between. Germline assignment: CDR1 KGHSH and CDR2 LQKENI. CDR3 in amino acids: CASSPPGADNEQFF. CDR3 in DNA: TGTGCCAGCTCACCGCCCGGAGCCGACAATGAGCAGTTCTTC.

V is TRBV5-4 and J is TRBJ2-3; 10 bases are shared with TRBD2. With V trimmed by 1 base and J by 4 bases, 6 bases remained unmatched. The CDR3 is 16 amino acids. The germline V gene has CDR1 SGHNT and CDR2 YYREEE (reference sequence). DNA for the CDR3: TGTGCCAGCAGCTTGTTCCCTAGCGGGGGCCCAGATACGCAGTATTTT. Protein: CASSLFPSGGPDTQYF.

V and J are TRBV3-1 (or the pseudogene TRBV3-2) and TRBJ1-4; no clear D. CDR3 length equals 14 residues. Germline V CDR1 and CDR2: LGHDT, YNNKEL (reference sequence). The V and J ends lost 0 bases and 7 bases respectively, with 9 bases between them. Written as DNA, the CDR3 is TGTGCCAGCAGCCAAGATCGGGGAAGTGAAAAACTGTTTTTT. It codes for CASSQDRGSEKLFF.

The rearrangement uses TRBV6-5 and TRBJ2-2; no clear D gene. V lost 6 bases and J lost 3, with 11 bases in between. The CDR3 is made up of 14 amino acids. Germline V lookup: CDR1 MNHEY, CDR2 SVGAGI. This CDR3 is CASRTDSYTGELFF. CDR3 DNA: TGTGCCAGCAGAACCGATTCTTACACCGGGGAGCTGTTTTTT.

This clone was detected a few times. The chain recombines TRBV3-1 (or the pseudogene TRBV3-2) with TRBJ2-1; D unclear. V lost 4 bases, J lost 0 bases, and 4 bases lay in between. Per the germline V gene, CDR1 is LGHDT and CDR2 is YNNKEL (reference sequence). This CDR3 contains 13 residues. This CDR3 reads CASSPLSYNEQFF. CDR3 bases: TGTGCCAGCAGCCCCCTCTCCTACAATGAGCAGTTCTTC.

The CDR3 coding sequence is TGTGCCACCTCCCCCGGCCCCCGGGACAGCTATGGCTACACCTTC. The encoded protein is CATSPGPRDSYGYTF. V and J are TRBV7-8 and TRBJ1-2, with 7 bases that match TRBD1. Germline CDR1 SGHVS, CDR2 FQNEAQ. V dropped 10 bases and J dropped 4; count of bases not matched to a gene: 15. The CDR3 runs to 15 residues.

The chain uses TRBV5-4 and TRBJ2-1, with D possibly being TRBD1 or TRBD2 (6 bases each). The CDR3 loop spans 12 amino acids. The V end was cut by 5 bases, the J end by 8 bases, with 11 bases between. From germline, CDR1 is SGHNT and CDR2 YYREEE (reference sequence). The CDR3 sequence is CASSSEGDEQFF. The CDR3 nucleotides are TGTGCCAGCAGTTCGGAGGGGGATGAGCAGTTCTTC.

This sequence joins TRBV2 and TRBJ2-7, with 10 bases that match TRBD1. Germline CDR1 reads SNHLY; CDR2 reads FYNNEI. The CDR3 has 15 amino acids. With V trimmed by 1 base and J by 4 bases, 4 bases remained unmatched. CDR3 in amino acids: CASSEGTGGLYEQYF. The CDR3 DNA reads TGTGCCAGCAGTGAAGGGACAGGGGGTTTGTACGAGCAGTACTTC.

This clone was seen a few times. This chain links TRBV5-1 with TRBJ1-3; the D is unclear. The CDR3 covers 15 residues. V was pared by 0 bases and J by 2 bases, with 9 bases between. Per the germline V gene, CDR1 is SGHRS and CDR2 is YFSETQ. The DNA for the CDR3 is TGCGCCAGCAGCTTGGAGGCGGGAGCTGGAAACACCATATATTTT. This encodes CASSLEAGAGNTIYF.

This chain joins TRBV3-1 (or the pseudogene TRBV3-2) and TRBJ2-5; 8 nucleotides agree with TRBD2. Germline CDR1 and CDR2: LGHDT and YNNKEL (reference sequence). CDR3 size: 16 residues. The V and J ends lost 6 bases and 5 bases, in that order; junction bases with no gene match: 14. The CDR3 DNA follows: TGTGCCAGCAGACCTACGGGAGGGGGGATCCAGGAGACCCAGTACTTC. It encodes CASRPTGGGIQETQYF.

The J gene is TRBJ1-4, the V gene TRBV2; D is unclear. V lost 6 bases and J lost 6, with 5 bases in between. The CDR3 has 11 residues. Germline V gene sequence: CDR1 SNHLY, CDR2 FYNNEI. The CDR3 spells CASRTYEKLFF. CDR3 sequence (DNA): TGTGCCAGCAGGACCTATGAAAAACTGTTTTTT.

The V call is TRBV4-1, the J call TRBJ2-2; D gene ambiguous. The CDR3 loop spans 15 amino acids. The germline V gene has CDR1 MGHRA and CDR2 YSYEKL. Trimming shortened V by 0 bases and J by 4 bases, and 9 bases separated the two germline ends. Here the CDR3 reads CASSQEGLLTGELFF. The CDR3 bases are TGCGCCAGCAGCCAAGAGGGTCTACTCACCGGGGAGCTGTTTTTT.

The chain employs TRBV7-9 and TRBJ2-5; 9 nucleotides line up with TRBD2. J gave up 4 bases and V 5 bases, and 11 bases lay outside the gene matches. CDR3 length: 16 amino acids. Germline CDR1 SEHNR, CDR2 FQNEAQ (reference sequence). The CDR3 DNA reads as TGTGCCAGCAGCCCATGGACTAGCGAAACGGGAGAGACCCAGTACTTC. This codes for CASSPWTSETGETQYF.

The chain has TRBV7-9 and TRBJ2-1; TRBD1 matches 7 bases. The CDR3 is 16 residues long. With 2 bases clipped from V and 6 bases from J, the junction kept 10 bases outside the gene matches. Germline loops: CDR1 SEHNR, CDR2 FQNEAQ (reference sequence). The CDR3 DNA follows: TGTGCCAGCAGCTTACTCAGGGGGTCTAGAGGCAATGAGCAGTTCTTC. The encoded protein is CASSLLRGSRGNEQFF. The full variable domain, in which reference TRBV7-9 and TRBJ2-1 provide the parts outside the CDR3, is DTGVSQNPRHKITKRGQNVTFRCDPISEHNRLYWYRQTLGQGPEFLTYFQNEAQLEKSRLLSDRFSAERPKGSFSTLEIQRTEQGDSAMYLCASSLLRGSRGNEQFFGPGTRLTVL.

CDR3 amino acids: CASSLTSGAALQYF. CDR3 sequence (DNA): TGTGCCAGCAGCTTGACTAGCGGGGCCGCACTACAGTACTTC. The chain joins TRBV11-3 to TRBJ2-5; 11 bases line up with TRBD2. Germline V lookup: CDR1 SGHNT, CDR2 YENEEA. The CDR3 totals 14 residues. V was pared by 3 bases and J by 11 bases, with 8 bases of the junction left unmatched.

This chain uses TRBV5-1 with TRBJ1-3; D may be TRBD1 (6 bases). CDR1 and CDR2 from the germline V gene are SGHRS and YFSETQ. Between the trimmed V and J ends, which lost 2 bases and 4 bases, there was a span of 10 bases. The CDR3 extends over 14 amino acids. The CDR3 protein is CASSFGTQGNTIYF. In DNA, the CDR3 is TGCGCCAGCAGCTTCGGGACACAAGGAAACACCATATATTTT. Using reference TRBV5-1 and TRBJ1-3 for the parts outside the CDR3, the full variable domain is KAGVTQTPRYLIKTRGQQVTLSCSPISGHRSVSWYQQTPGQGLQFLFEYFSETQRNKGNFPGRFSGRQFSNSRSEMNVSTLELGDSALYLCASSFGTQGNTIYFGEGSWLTVV.

The rearrangement joins TRBV9 to TRBJ2-3; 8 bases match TRBD1. This CDR3 comprises 14 residues. The junction had 5 bases not matched to a gene; V was cut back by 6 bases and J by 2 bases. Germline values: CDR1 SGDLS, CDR2 YYNGEE. CDR3 sequence reads: CASNRGAFTDTQYF. As DNA, the CDR3 is TGTGCCAGCAACAGGGGGGCCTTCACAGATACGCAGTATTTT.

V gene TRBV5-1 combines with J gene TRBJ2-1, with D perhaps TRBD2 (5 bases). From germline, CDR1 is SGHRS and CDR2 YFSETQ. The CDR3 totals 13 residues. V lost 2 bases and J 6 bases, leaving 9 bases between the germline ends. The CDR3 DNA is TGCGCCAGCAGCTTCGGCCTAGCCAATGAGCAGTTCTTC. Protein: CASSFGLANEQFF.

The rearrangement links TRBV7-2 to TRBJ2-3, with D tentatively TRBD2 (6 bases). Trimming removed 1 base from V and 8 bases from J, with 13 bases in between. The CDR3 sequence is 14 residues long. Germline V gene lookup returns CDR1 SGHTA and CDR2 FQGNSA. CDR3 nucleotide sequence: TGTGCCAGCAGCTTAGAGGGCGGGGCCCCTACGCAGTATTTT. This encodes CASSLEGGAPTQYF.

This clone has a single count. The chain joins TRBV11-2 to TRBJ2-7; 10 nucleotides line up with TRBD1. The CDR3 has 15 amino acids. Trimming cost V 5 bases and J 7 bases; bases outside gene matches: 11. CDR1 SGHAT and CDR2 FQNNGV come from the germline V gene. CDR3: CASSPAGQGIWEQYF. The CDR3 coding sequence is TGTGCCAGCAGCCCGGCGGGACAGGGGATTTGGGAGCAGTACTTC. Variable domain in full (rest from reference TRBV11-2 and TRBJ2-7): EAGVAQSPRYKIIEKRQSVAFWCNPISGHATLYWYQQILGQGPKLLIQFQNNGVVDDSQLPKDRFSAERLKGVDSTLKIQPAKLEDSAVYLCASSPAGQGIWEQYFGPGTRLTVT.

The CDR3 DNA sequence: TGTGCCAGCAGCTTAGCAGCAACAGGGAAGGGAGAAAAACTGTTTTTT. Translation gives CASSLAATGKGEKLFF. The V and J genes are TRBV7-8 and TRBJ1-4; maybe TRBD1 (6 bases). Trimming left V 0 bases short and J 8 bases short, with 16 bases between. Germline V gives CDR1 SGHVS, CDR2 FQNEAQ. This CDR3 region has 16 residues.

The chain links TRBV30 to TRBJ1-6, with a weak D call TRBD1 (5 bases). Germline V CDR1 and CDR2: GTSNPN, SVGIG (reference sequence). CDR3 length: 14 residues. V was pared by 5 bases and J by 9 bases, with 17 bases between. The CDR3 DNA reads TGTGCCTGGTCCCTCTTGTCAGGGAGTTCACCCCTCCACTTT. Translation: CAWSLLSGSSPLHF.